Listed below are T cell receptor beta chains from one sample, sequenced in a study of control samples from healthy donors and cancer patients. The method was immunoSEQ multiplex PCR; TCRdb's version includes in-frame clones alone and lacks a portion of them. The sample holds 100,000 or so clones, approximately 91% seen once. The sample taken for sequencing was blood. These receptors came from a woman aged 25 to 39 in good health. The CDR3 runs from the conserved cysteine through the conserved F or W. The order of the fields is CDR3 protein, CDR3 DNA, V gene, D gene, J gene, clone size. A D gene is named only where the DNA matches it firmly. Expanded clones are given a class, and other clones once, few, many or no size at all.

CDR3 protein: CASRRDSAGTLHF
CDR3 DNA: TGTGCCAGCAGGCGAGACAGTGCGGGTACCCTCCACTTT
V gene: TRBV12-3/TRBV12-4
D gene: -
J gene: TRBJ1-6
clone size: -

CDR3 protein: CASSLTGGLSNQPQHF
CDR3 DNA: TGTGCCAGCAGCTTGACAGGGGGGCTGAGCAATCAGCCCCAGCATTTT
V gene: TRBV7-2
D gene: TRBD1
J gene: TRBJ1-5
clone size: -

CDR3 protein: CAWSSQAEAFF
CDR3 DNA: TGTGCCTGGAGCTCACAGGCTGAAGCTTTCTTT
V gene: TRBV30
D gene: -
J gene: TRBJ1-1
clone size: -

CDR3 protein: CASKWGSDTGELFF
CDR3 DNA: TGCGCCAGCAAATGGGGTTCTGACACCGGGGAGCTGTTTTTT
V gene: TRBV5-1
D gene: -
J gene: TRBJ2-2
clone size: -

CDR3 protein: CASSLIGRESGNTIYF
CDR3 DNA: TGTGCCAGCAGCCTTATTGGGAGAGAGTCTGGAAACACCATATATTTT
V gene: TRBV11-2
D gene: -
J gene: TRBJ1-3
clone size: -

CDR3 protein: CASSPPQGRTDTQYF
CDR3 DNA: TGTGCCAGCTCACCACCGCAGGGTAGAACAGATACGCAGTATTTT
V gene: TRBV18
D gene: -
J gene: TRBJ2-3
clone size: -

CDR3 protein: CASSFWTGGFTTGNTIYF
CDR3 DNA: TGTGCCAGCAGCTTTTGGACAGGGGGGTTCACTACTGGAAACACCATATATTTT
V gene: TRBV7-9
D gene: TRBD1
J gene: TRBJ1-3
clone size: -

CDR3 protein: CATSRDVGQEETQYF
CDR3 DNA: TGTGCCACCAGCAGAGACGTGGGCCAGGAAGAGACCCAGTACTTC
V gene: TRBV15
D gene: -
J gene: TRBJ2-5
clone size: once

CDR3 protein: CASSPSRVYTEAFF
CDR3 DNA: TGCGCCAGCAGCCCCTCCAGGGTGTATACTGAAGCTTTCTTT
V gene: TRBV4-1
D gene: -
J gene: TRBJ1-1
clone size: -

CDR3 protein: CASSPQGLSNQPQHF
CDR3 DNA: TGTGCCAGCAGCCCTCAAGGGCTGAGCAATCAGCCCCAGCATTTT
V gene: TRBV6-6
D gene: -
J gene: TRBJ1-5
clone size: -

CDR3 protein: CASSRPGGETQYF
CDR3 DNA: TGTGCCAGTAGCCGTCCTGGTGGGGAGACCCAGTACTTC
V gene: TRBV19
D gene: -
J gene: TRBJ2-5
clone size: -

CDR3 protein: CASSLLAGPRTNEKLFF
CDR3 DNA: TGTGCCAGCAGCCTTTTGGCGGGGCCGAGGACTAATGAAAAACTGTTTTTT
V gene: TRBV5-6
D gene: -
J gene: TRBJ1-4
clone size: -

CDR3 protein: CSRATGNTIYF
CDR3 DNA: TGCAGCCGGGCAACTGGAAACACCATATATTTT
V gene: TRBV20-1
D gene: -
J gene: TRBJ1-3
clone size: -

CDR3 protein: CASSLRPYEQYF
CDR3 DNA: TGTGCCAGCAGTTTAAGGCCCTACGAGCAGTACTTC
V gene: TRBV12-3/TRBV12-4
D gene: -
J gene: TRBJ2-7
clone size: -

CDR3 protein: CASSLSGVREQFF
CDR3 DNA: TGTGCCAGCAGCTTATCGGGAGTCCGGGAGCAGTTCTTC
V gene: TRBV7-8
D gene: -
J gene: TRBJ2-1
clone size: -

CDR3 protein: CASSPRQGVTGNTIYF
CDR3 DNA: TGTGCCAGCAGCCCCCGACAGGGAGTAACTGGAAACACCATATATTTT
V gene: TRBV9
D gene: TRBD1
J gene: TRBJ1-3
clone size: -

CDR3 protein: CASSYSGGRNQPQHF
CDR3 DNA: TGTGCCAGCAGTTACTCAGGGGGCCGCAATCAGCCCCAGCATTTT
V gene: TRBV6-2/TRBV6-3
D gene: TRBD1
J gene: TRBJ1-5
clone size: -

CDR3 protein: CASSLERFGYTF
CDR3 DNA: TGTGCCAGCAGCTTGGAAAGATTTGGCTACACCTTC
V gene: TRBV7-9
D gene: -
J gene: TRBJ1-2
clone size: -

CDR3 protein: CASSYSQGQPQHF
CDR3 DNA: TGTGCCAGCAGCTATTCGCAGGGTCAGCCCCAGCATTTT
V gene: TRBV7-3
D gene: -
J gene: TRBJ1-5
clone size: -

CDR3 protein: CASSPTRLRETQYF
CDR3 DNA: TGTGCCAGCAGCCCGACCCGACTACGAGAGACCCAGTACTTC
V gene: TRBV11-2
D gene: -
J gene: TRBJ2-5
clone size: -

CDR3 protein: CASSLDRGTEAFF
CDR3 DNA: TGTGCCAGCAGCTTGGACAGGGGGACTGAAGCTTTCTTT
V gene: TRBV13
D gene: TRBD1
J gene: TRBJ1-1
clone size: few

CDR3 protein: CASSSSGTFTYEQYF
CDR3 DNA: TGTGCCAGCAGCTCATCCGGGACATTCACCTACGAGCAGTACTTC
V gene: TRBV7-8
D gene: -
J gene: TRBJ2-7
clone size: -

CDR3 protein: CASSVDSYTQYF
CDR3 DNA: TGTGCCAGCAGCGTGGACAGTTATACGCAGTATTTT
V gene: TRBV5-4
D gene: -
J gene: TRBJ2-3
clone size: -

CDR3 protein: CASSSPGGTGEAFF
CDR3 DNA: TGTGCCAGCAGTTCACCTGGGGGTACAGGGGAAGCTTTCTTT
V gene: TRBV6-5
D gene: -
J gene: TRBJ1-1
clone size: -

CDR3 protein: CASSLGLGYNEQFF
CDR3 DNA: TGTGCCAGCAGTTTAGGACTAGGTTACAATGAGCAGTTCTTC
V gene: TRBV27
D gene: TRBD2
J gene: TRBJ2-1
clone size: -

CDR3 protein: CASTIVGGEGNQPQHF
CDR3 DNA: TGTGCCAGTACTATAGTCGGGGGGGAGGGCAATCAGCCCCAGCATTTT
V gene: TRBV19
D gene: -
J gene: TRBJ1-5
clone size: -

CDR3 protein: CASLTGTRIPGARQETQYF
CDR3 DNA: TGTGCCAGCCTAACCGGGACAAGGATCCCAGGGGCCCGACAAGAGACCCAGTACTTC
V gene: TRBV28
D gene: -
J gene: TRBJ2-5
clone size: once

CDR3 protein: CASSQGPQGEQPQHF
CDR3 DNA: TGTGCCAGCAGCCAAGGTCCGCAGGGTGAGCAGCCCCAGCATTTT
V gene: TRBV3-1/TRBV3-2
D gene: -
J gene: TRBJ1-5
clone size: -

CDR3 protein: CATSDAGLAGVETQYF
CDR3 DNA: TGTGCCACCAGTGACGCCGGACTAGCGGGCGTGGAGACCCAGTACTTC
V gene: TRBV24-1
D gene: TRBD2
J gene: TRBJ2-5
clone size: -

CDR3 protein: CAISGEVPVAYEQYF
CDR3 DNA: TGTGCCATCAGTGGGGAGGTCCCAGTAGCCTACGAGCAGTACTTC
V gene: TRBV10-3
D gene: -
J gene: TRBJ2-7
clone size: -

CDR3 protein: CASSINEKLFF
CDR3 DNA: TGTGCCAGTAGTATAAATGAAAAACTGTTTTTT
V gene: TRBV19
D gene: -
J gene: TRBJ1-4
clone size: -

CDR3 protein: CASSTRRDWQPQHF
CDR3 DNA: TGTGCCAGCAGTACTCGACGAGATTGGCAGCCCCAGCATTTT
V gene: TRBV28
D gene: -
J gene: TRBJ1-5
clone size: -

CDR3 protein: CASSPVETQYF
CDR3 DNA: TGTGCCAGCTCACCAGTGGAGACCCAGTACTTC
V gene: TRBV18
D gene: -
J gene: TRBJ2-5
clone size: once

CDR3 protein: CASSAEQGLNTGELFF
CDR3 DNA: TGTGCCAGCAGCGCTGAACAGGGGTTGAACACCGGGGAGCTGTTTTTT
V gene: TRBV7-6
D gene: TRBD1
J gene: TRBJ2-2
clone size: -

CDR3 protein: CASSVGSEGRLEKLFF
CDR3 DNA: TGTGCCAGCAGCGTAGGCAGCGAGGGCAGACTGGAAAAACTGTTTTTT
V gene: TRBV9
D gene: -
J gene: TRBJ1-4
clone size: -

CDR3 protein: CASSPPRTGQFSNQPQHF
CDR3 DNA: TGTGCCAGCTCACCTCCGCGGACGGGACAGTTTAGCAATCAGCCCCAGCATTTT
V gene: TRBV18
D gene: TRBD1
J gene: TRBJ1-5
clone size: -

CDR3 protein: CASRGPTSGSEQFF
CDR3 DNA: TGTGCCAGTAGGGGGCCGACTAGCGGAAGTGAGCAGTTCTTC
V gene: TRBV19
D gene: TRBD2
J gene: TRBJ2-1
clone size: -